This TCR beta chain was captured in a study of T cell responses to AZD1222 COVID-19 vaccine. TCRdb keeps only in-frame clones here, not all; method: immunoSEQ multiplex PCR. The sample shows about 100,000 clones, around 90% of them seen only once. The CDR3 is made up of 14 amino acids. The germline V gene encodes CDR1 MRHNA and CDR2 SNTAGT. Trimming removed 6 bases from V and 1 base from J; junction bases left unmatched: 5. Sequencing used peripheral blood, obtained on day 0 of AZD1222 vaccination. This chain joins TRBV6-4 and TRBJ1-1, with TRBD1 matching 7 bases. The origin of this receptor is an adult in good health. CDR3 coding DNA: TGTGCCAGCAGGAGGACAGGAGCGAACACTGAAGCTTTCTTT. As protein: CASRRTGANTEAFF.